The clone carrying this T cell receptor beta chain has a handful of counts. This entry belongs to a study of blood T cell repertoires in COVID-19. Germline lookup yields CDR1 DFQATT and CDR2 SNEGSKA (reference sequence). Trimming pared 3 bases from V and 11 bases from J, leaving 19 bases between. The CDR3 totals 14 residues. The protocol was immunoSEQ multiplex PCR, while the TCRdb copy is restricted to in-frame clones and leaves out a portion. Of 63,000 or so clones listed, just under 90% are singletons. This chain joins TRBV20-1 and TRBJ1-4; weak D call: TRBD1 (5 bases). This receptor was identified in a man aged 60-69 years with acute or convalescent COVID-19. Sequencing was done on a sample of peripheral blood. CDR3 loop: CSASDQGPVRKLFF. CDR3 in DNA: TGCAGTGCTAGTGATCAGGGTCCAGTTCGGAAACTGTTTTTT.